One sample yielded the 22 T cell receptor beta chains listed below, sequenced in a study of blood T cell repertoires in COVID-19. Libraries were prepared by immunoSEQ multiplex PCR; TCRdb keeps only in-frame clonotypes and omits some of them. Here the sample spans about 73,000 clones, roughly three quarters being singletons. Sequenced input: peripheral blood. These receptors came from a man aged 70 or older with COVID-19, enrolled during active disease.

This clone appeared a single time. The chain recombines TRBV19 with TRBJ2-7; the D gene is possibly TRBD1 (6 bases). V lost 8 bases and J 3 bases, leaving 14 bases between the germline ends. Germline CDR1 is LNHDA and CDR2 is SQIVND (reference sequence). The CDR3 sequence is 13 residues long. The CDR3 region is CASSYRASYEQYF. In DNA, the CDR3 is TGTGCCAGTTCCTACAGGGCGAGCTACGAGCAGTACTTC.

The J gene is TRBJ1-5, the V gene TRBV4-1, with D hard to call. The CDR3 is 13 amino acids. V was trimmed by 1 base and J by 2 bases, leaving 3 bases between them. The germline CDR1 and CDR2 sequences are MGHRA and YSYEKL. This CDR3 reads CASSQAGNQPQHF. In DNA form, the CDR3 reads TGCGCCAGCAGCCAAGCCGGCAATCAGCCCCAGCATTTT.

This clone was seen once. The genes are TRBV18 and TRBJ1-3, with 7 bases lining up with TRBD1. The trim removed 6 bases at V and 0 bases at J, leaving 5 bases unmatched. Per the germline V gene, CDR1 is KGHSH and CDR2 is LQKENI. The CDR3 runs to 15 residues. CDR3 nucleotides: TGTGCCAGCTCTCCGGACAGGATCTCTGGAAACACCATATATTTT. Encoded protein: CASSPDRISGNTIYF.

J is TRBJ2-1 and V is TRBV9; D is unclear. Per the germline V gene, CDR1 is SGDLS and CDR2 is YYNGEE. The V end lost 0 bases, the J end lost 5 bases, and 12 bases lay between the germline ends. The CDR3 length is 15 residues. CDR3 region: CASSVVELPNNEQFF. CDR3 DNA sequence: TGTGCCAGCAGCGTAGTTGAGCTCCCGAACAATGAGCAGTTCTTC. Variable domain in full (rest from reference TRBV9 and TRBJ2-1): DSGVTQTPKHLITATGQRVTLRCSPRSGDLSVYWYQQSLDQGLQFLIQYYNGEERAKGNILERFSAQQFPDLHSELNLSSLELGDSALYFCASSVVELPNNEQFFGPGTRLTVL.

The chain recombines TRBV30 with TRBJ2-5; TRBD1 aligns across 7 bases. The CDR3 is 14 amino acids. The germline gives CDR1 GTSNPN, CDR2 SVGIG (reference sequence). Trimming cost V 5 bases and J 1 base; bases outside gene matches: 7. The CDR3 loop reads CAWERQGLQETQYF. In DNA form, the CDR3 reads TGTGCCTGGGAGCGACAGGGCCTCCAAGAGACCCAGTACTTC. The full variable domain, completed using reference TRBV30 and TRBJ2-5, is SQTIHQWPATLVQPVGSPLSLECTVEGTSNPNLYWYRQAAGRGLQLLFYSVGIGQISSEVPQNLSASRPQDRQFILSSKKLLLSDSGFYLCAWERQGLQETQYFGPGTRLLVL.

This clone was picked up one time. The chain carries TRBV19 and TRBJ1-5, with 8 positions matching TRBD1. The J segment lost 3 bases and the V segment lost 4 bases, leaving 5 bases of the junction unmatched. Looked up from germline, CDR1 is LNHDA and CDR2 is SQIVND (reference sequence). The CDR3 totals 15 residues. This chain's CDR3 is CASSTGGMINQPQHF. CDR3 coding DNA: TGTGCCAGTAGTACAGGGGGCATGATCAATCAGCCCCAGCATTTT.

The chain has TRBV7-2 and TRBJ2-3; D call uncertain. V was shortened by 1 base and J by 4 bases, with 6 bases between the two germline ends. This CDR3 has 13 amino acids. Germline CDR1 is SGHTA and CDR2 is FQGNSA. CDR3 loop: CASSLVFSDTQYF. The CDR3 nucleotides are TGTGCCAGCAGCTTAGTCTTCTCAGATACGCAGTATTTT.

The chain recombines TRBV19 with TRBJ1-2, with 7 bases lining up with TRBD1. Unmatched junction bases numbered 11, after V lost 6 bases and J lost 1 base. Looked up from germline, CDR1 is LNHDA and CDR2 is SQIVND (reference sequence). This CDR3 has 16 amino acids. CDR3 in amino acids: CASSIPTGWGNYGYTF. The CDR3 DNA is TGTGCCAGTAGCATACCGACAGGGTGGGGTAACTATGGCTACACCTTC.

This rearrangement joins TRBV25-1 to TRBJ2-2, with 8 bases lining up with TRBD2. Per germline, CDR1 MGHDK and CDR2 SYGVNS. This CDR3 has 17 residues. The V gene end was trimmed by 3 bases and the J gene end by 7 bases; junction bases not matched to a gene: 13. This CDR3 reads CASSERLGTRRDGELFF. The CDR3 nucleotides are TGTGCCAGCAGTGAGAGGCTCGGGACTAGAAGGGACGGGGAGCTGTTTTTT.

This clone was observed a handful of times. The V call is TRBV24-1, the J call TRBJ2-3; possibly TRBD1 for D (6 bases). The CDR3 length is 13 residues. V was trimmed by 7 bases and J by 3 bases, leaving 10 bases between them. Germline V gives CDR1 KGHDR, CDR2 SFDVKD. CDR3 in DNA: TGTGCCACCAGGGACAGTCTGACAGATACGCAGTATTTT. Translated, it gives CATRDSLTDTQYF.

This rearrangement joins TRBV29-1 to TRBJ1-2; a weak D match, TRBD1 (5 bases). Trimming stripped 7 bases from V and 8 bases from J, with 11 bases between. The CDR3 is made up of 10 amino acids. CDR1 is SQVTM and CDR2 is ANQGSEA in the germline V gene. The CDR3 is CSAMTEGYTF. For the CDR3, the DNA is TGCAGCGCCATGACAGAGGGCTACACCTTC.

V is TRBV5-1 and J is TRBJ2-7, with 9 bases aligning to TRBD1. Trimming took 3 bases from V and 2 from J; bases not matched to a gene: 6. CDR1 and CDR2 (germline): SGHRS, YFSETQ. The CDR3 has 15 amino acids. For the CDR3, the DNA is TGCGCCAGCAGCTCACAGACAGGGGGAACCTACGAGCAGTACTTC. It translates to CASSSQTGGTYEQYF.

The chain carries TRBV19 and TRBJ1-1; D unresolved. This CDR3 region has 14 residues. Germline assignment: CDR1 LNHDA and CDR2 SQIVND (reference sequence). Trimming cost V 3 bases and J 3 bases, with 11 bases left between them. The CDR3 sequence is CASSILPGYTEAFF. For the CDR3, the DNA is TGTGCCAGTAGTATCTTGCCGGGGTACACTGAAGCTTTCTTT. The full variable domain, in which reference TRBV19 and TRBJ1-1 provide the parts outside the CDR3, is DGGITQSPKYLFRKEGQNVTLSCEQNLNHDAMYWYRQDPGQGLRLIYYSQIVNDFQKGDIAEGYSVSREKKESFPLTVTSAQKNPTAFYLCASSILPGYTEAFFGQGTRLTVV.

The chain links TRBV5-1 to TRBJ1-3, with D maybe TRBD1 (5 bases). Trimming removed 4 bases from V and 0 bases from J, with 14 bases in between. This CDR3 has 16 residues. Germline CDR1 SGHRS, CDR2 YFSETQ. CDR3 sequence: CASSGGRSNSGNTIYF. In DNA form, the CDR3 reads TGCGCCAGCAGCGGGGGGAGGTCTAACTCTGGAAACACCATATATTTT.

This sequence joins TRBV28 and TRBJ1-4; D gene uncertain. Germline V gene data show CDR1 as MDHEN and CDR2 as SYDVKM. V lost 6 bases and J 3 bases, leaving 8 bases between the germline ends. The CDR3 runs to 13 residues. DNA for the CDR3: TGTGCCAGCAGGACACGCTCTAATGAAAAACTGTTTTTT. Protein: CASRTRSNEKLFF.

The chain links TRBV12-5 to TRBJ2-1; 10 bases agree with TRBD2. The CDR3 has 16 amino acids. V dropped 7 bases and J dropped 10; count of bases not matched to a gene: 16. The germline V gene has CDR1 LGHNT and CDR2 FRNRAP. The CDR3 DNA is TGTGCTAGTGCCCAGAGGGGGCTAGCGGGAGTACGGGAGCAGTTCTTC. This translates into CASAQRGLAGVREQFF.

The table lists this clone with a few counts. The chain links TRBV7-9 to TRBJ2-1; unclear D gene. Germline CDR1 and CDR2: SEHNR and FQNEAQ (reference sequence). V lost 4 bases to trimming and J lost 4 bases, with 14 bases between them. This CDR3 has 15 residues. This CDR3 is CASSSTTQRYNEQFF. The CDR3 coding sequence is TGTGCCAGCAGCTCTACTACCCAACGATACAATGAGCAGTTCTTC. The variable domain in full, completed from reference TRBV7-9 and TRBJ2-1, reads DTGVSQNPRHKITKRGQNVTFRCDPISEHNRLYWYRQTLGQGPEFLTYFQNEAQLEKSRLLSDRFSAERPKGSFSTLEIQRTEQGDSAMYLCASSSTTQRYNEQFFGPGTRLTVL.

The chain uses TRBV25-1 and TRBJ2-7; 7 bases are a match to TRBD2. The germline V gene encodes CDR1 MGHDK and CDR2 SYGVNS. V shed 4 bases, J shed 5 bases, and the junction held 14 bases outside the gene matches. The CDR3 has 16 residues. The CDR3 sequence is CASSGIGVGGEDEQYF. In nucleotides, the CDR3 is TGTGCCAGCAGTGGAATTGGGGTTGGGGGGGAGGACGAGCAGTACTTC.

The table lists this clone with a count of one. The rearrangement joins TRBV7-2 to TRBJ2-3; 7 bases map to TRBD1. Trimming cost V 2 bases and J 3 bases; bases outside gene matches: 5. The CDR3 runs 15 residues. Germline V lookup: CDR1 SGHTA, CDR2 FQGNSA. CDR3 sequence (DNA): TGTGCCAGCAGCTTAAGGGGGCTTGGGACAGATACGCAGTATTTT. It codes for CASSLRGLGTDTQYF.

This clone was seen many times. The V gene is TRBV6-5, the J gene TRBJ1-2; D gene unclear. V lost 6 bases and J lost 4, with 18 bases in between. CDR3 size: 15 residues. Germline V gene data show CDR1 as MNHEY and CDR2 as SVGAGI. The CDR3: CASRRTGGISYGYTF. The DNA for the CDR3 is TGTGCCAGCAGGCGGACCGGAGGGATTAGCTATGGCTACACCTTC.

The chain couples TRBV30 to TRBJ1-3; D is unresolved. The CDR3 is made up of 13 amino acids. Germline V lookup: CDR1 GTSNPN, CDR2 SVGIG (reference sequence). V shed 5 bases and J shed 1 base, with 9 bases lying between them. The DNA for the CDR3 is TGTGCCTGGGAGGTACAGTCTGGAAACACCATATATTTT. It translates to CAWEVQSGNTIYF.

Ten or more counts support this clone. Within the sample, other DNA sequences also encode this same CDR3. This chain joins TRBV6-2 or TRBV6-3 and TRBJ2-1; D is undetermined. The CDR3 has 15 residues. Germline assignment: CDR1 MNHEY and CDR2 SVGEGT. V was trimmed by 2 bases and J by 0 bases, leaving 8 bases between them. CDR3 DNA sequence: TGTGCCAGCAGTTACGGGCCGAGCTCCTACAATGAGCAGTTCTTC. Its translation is CASSYGPSSYNEQFF.